Below are 18 T cell receptor beta chains sequenced from a single sample in a study of blood T cells in healthy people across ages. The use of a sample-barcoded 5' primer and a J-beta primer mix characterized a second PCR of roughly 6 to 11 cycles. TCRdb re-called the 5' RACE reads with MiXCR, one entry per CDR3 protein. The table lists hundreds of thousands of distinct CDR3 sequences, about 24% of them singletons. These same data were also listed under a study on T cells of mothers and their children.

The sequenced material came from blood. The receptors derive from a boy between 10 and 17 years old in good health.

The chain has TRBV20-1 and TRBJ2-5, with TRBD2 identical over 8 bases. The ends lost 3 bases at V and 5 bases at J; junction bases unmatched: 2. Germline loops: CDR1 DFQATT, CDR2 SNEGSKA (reference sequence). The CDR3 has 12 amino acids. The CDR3 DNA follows: TGCAGTGCTAGCGGGGGGGCCGAGACCCAGTACTTC. Its protein product is CSASGGAETQYF.

The chain links TRBV4-3 to TRBJ1-4, with D hard to call. This CDR3 region has 16 residues. Trimming left V 0 bases short and J 4 bases short, with 12 bases between. CDR1 and CDR2 from the germline V gene are LGHNA and YSLEER. The CDR3 DNA is TGCGCCAGCAGCCAAGATCGGGCGAAGCATAATGAAAAACTGTTTTTT. Translation gives CASSQDRAKHNEKLFF.

The sample holds a few counts of this clonotype. The gene calls are TRBV29-1 and TRBJ2-5, with unresolved D. The germline gives CDR1 SQVTM, CDR2 ANQGSEA. With 5 bases removed from V and 0 bases from J, the gap between germline ends came to 10 bases. The CDR3 has 13 amino acids. This CDR3 is CSVKATHQETQYF. In DNA, the CDR3 is TGCAGCGTTAAGGCTACGCACCAAGAGACCCAGTACTTC.

The rearrangement links TRBV7-2 to TRBJ2-3, with D hard to call. Trimming shortened V by 2 bases and J by 0 bases, and 9 bases separated the two germline ends. This CDR3 contains 15 residues. Germline V gene data show CDR1 as SGHTA and CDR2 as FQGNSA. In DNA, the CDR3 is TGTGCCAGCAGCTTACTAGTCTCTAGCACAGATACGCAGTATTTT. This encodes CASSLLVSSTDTQYF.

A single count supports this clonotype. The chain links TRBV20-1 to TRBJ1-2; 7 nucleotides match TRBD1. V dropped 4 bases and J dropped 4; count of bases not matched to a gene: 6. Germline loops: CDR1 DFQATT, CDR2 SNEGSKA (reference sequence). This CDR3 has 13 amino acids. Here the CDR3 reads CSATLTGSYGYTF. CDR3 DNA: TGCAGTGCTACACTGACAGGGAGCTATGGCTACACCTTC.

In this sample, this clonotype turned up many times. The rearrangement links TRBV12-3 or TRBV12-4 to TRBJ2-5; a weak D match, TRBD1 (5 bases). The J call is uncertain, as TRBJ2-7 better fits the DNA end. The CDR3 is 15 residues long. The CDR3 spells CASSFGQKGEYEQYF. In DNA, the CDR3 is TGTGCCAGCAGTTTCGGCCAGAAAGGGGAATACGAGCAGTACTTC.

This clonotype turned up a few times. This chain uses TRBV10-3 with TRBJ2-4; either TRBD1 or TRBD2 may fit D (6 bases each). Trimming took 0 bases from V and 4 from J, leaving 10 bases between them. Germline V gene sequence: CDR1 ENHRY, CDR2 SYGVKD. This CDR3 region has 15 residues. The CDR3 protein is CAISESGGHKNIQYF. CDR3 coding DNA: TGTGCCATCAGTGAGTCGGGGGGACATAAAAACATTCAGTACTTC.

This clonotype was found a few times. DNA for the CDR3: TGTGCCAGCAGCATCGCCGGGACTAGCGGGGGGGAGACCCAGTACTTC. It codes for CASSIAGTSGGETQYF. J is TRBJ2-5 and V is TRBV7-2; 15 bases line up with TRBD2. In germline, CDR1 is SGHTA, CDR2 FQGNSA. The CDR3 extends over 16 amino acids. J lost 5 bases, V lost 5 bases, and 6 bases had no gene match.

This clonotype was detected only a few times. This CDR3 reads CASSQVREFGETQYF. CDR3 coding DNA: TGCGCCAGCAGCCAAGTTAGGGAATTTGGAGAGACCCAGTACTTC. The rearrangement links TRBV4-1 to TRBJ2-5; no clear D gene. The germline CDR1 and CDR2 sequences are MGHRA and YSYEKL. Trimming left V 1 base short and J 4 bases short, with 13 bases between. The CDR3 extends over 15 amino acids.

There are a few counts of this clonotype. The J gene is TRBJ2-1, the V gene TRBV24-1; TRBD1 matches 9 bases. Germline values: CDR1 KGHDR, CDR2 SFDVKD. The trim removed 4 bases at V and 9 bases at J, leaving 3 bases unmatched. This CDR3 is built from 13 residues. The CDR3, as DNA: TGTGCCACCAGTGAAACGGGACAGGGTGAGCAGTTCTTC. This translates into CATSETGQGEQFF.

A few counts support this clonotype. A much larger clone lies one base from this, so it may be a read error. J is TRBJ1-6 and V is TRBV9; D might be TRBD1 (5 bases). Germline V gives CDR1 SGDLS, CDR2 YYNGEE. With 3 bases removed from V and 11 bases from J, the gap between germline ends came to 12 bases. The CDR3 has 13 residues. The CDR3 sequence is CASSDGDPTPLHF. In DNA, the CDR3 is TGTGCCAGCAGCGACGGGGACCCCACACCCCTCCACTTT.

This clonotype was counted only a few times. The rearrangement uses TRBV7-9 and TRBJ1-6, with no clear D. The germline CDR1 and CDR2 sequences are SEHNR and FQNEAQ (reference sequence). The CDR3 length is 12 residues. V was cut by 5 bases and J by 8 bases, with 7 bases left in between. CDR3 loop: CASSPQDSPLHF. The CDR3 nucleotides are TGTGCCAGCAGCCCCCAGGATTCACCCCTCCACTTT.

The chain couples TRBV28 to TRBJ2-5, with 7 bases fitting TRBD1. Germline values: CDR1 MDHEN, CDR2 SYDVKM. This CDR3 region has 14 residues. V lost 6 bases, J lost 5 bases, and 9 bases stayed unmatched. For the CDR3, the DNA is TGTGCCAGCAGGGGGCAGGGGGTTGGGGAGACCCAGTACTTC. It is translated as CASRGQGVGETQYF.

This clonotype was recorded many times. The rearrangement uses TRBV29-1 and TRBJ2-1, with 8 bases aligning to TRBD2. The CDR3 runs to 13 residues. V was clipped by 2 bases and J by 9 bases; unmatched bases: 6. Looked up from germline, CDR1 is SQVTM and CDR2 is ANQGSEA. CDR3 sequence (DNA): TGCAGCGTTGAACTCGGGGGGGGAGGTGAGCAGTTCTTC. Residues: CSVELGGGGEQFF.

This clonotype was observed a handful of times. The chain links TRBV6-5 to TRBJ1-4; TRBD1 might be the D (5 bases). Germline values: CDR1 MNHEY, CDR2 SVGAGI. The CDR3 has 15 amino acids. V was trimmed by 0 bases and J by 12 bases, leaving 17 bases between them. DNA of the CDR3: TGTGCCAGCAGTTACTCGAACCGGGGCCGGGAGGAACTGTTTTTT. It yields the protein CASSYSNRGREELFF.

This sequence joins TRBV12-3 or TRBV12-4 and TRBJ1-3; 7 nucleotides agree with TRBD1. The CDR3 is 17 amino acids. Unmatched junction bases numbered 10, after V lost 4 bases and J lost 1 base. CDR3 sequence: CASSSEITGVSGNTIYF. CDR3 nucleotides: TGTGCCAGCAGTTCCGAAATCACAGGGGTGTCTGGAAACACCATATATTTT.

The rearrangement joins TRBV3-1 to TRBJ1-4; maybe TRBD1 (5 bases). Germline CDR1 and CDR2: LGHDT and YNNKEL (reference sequence). The V and J ends lost 0 bases and 7 bases respectively, with 9 bases between them. This CDR3 spans 14 amino acids. CDR3 in DNA: TGTGCCAGCAGCCAAGACCCTCAGGGTGAAAAACTGTTTTTT. Amino acid sequence: CASSQDPQGEKLFF.

This clonotype was seen only once. The gene calls are TRBV20-1 and TRBJ2-7; 7 nucleotides line up with TRBD2. V lost 2 bases to trimming and J lost 0 bases; unmatched junction nucleotides: 4. This CDR3 has 14 residues. Germline CDR1 reads DFQATT; CDR2 reads SNEGSKA (reference sequence). Here the CDR3 reads CSARPRDYSYEQYF. The CDR3 DNA is TGCAGTGCTAGACCCCGGGACTACTCCTACGAGCAGTACTTC.